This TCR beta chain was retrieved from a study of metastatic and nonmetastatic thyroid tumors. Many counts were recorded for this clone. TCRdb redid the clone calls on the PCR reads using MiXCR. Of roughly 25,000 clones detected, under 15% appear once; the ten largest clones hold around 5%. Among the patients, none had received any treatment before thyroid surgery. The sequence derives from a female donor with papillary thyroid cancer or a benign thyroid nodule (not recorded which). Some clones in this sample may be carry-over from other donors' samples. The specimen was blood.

This CDR3 reads CASSPSGSLADTQYF. CDR3 DNA sequence: TGTGCCAGCAGCCCCAGCGGGAGTTTGGCAGATACGCAGTATTTT. J is TRBJ2-3 and V is TRBV14; 8 nucleotides line up with TRBD2. The CDR3 is made up of 15 amino acids. V shed 4 bases, J shed 4 bases, and the junction held 7 bases outside the gene matches. Germline V gives CDR1 SGHDN, CDR2 FVKESK.